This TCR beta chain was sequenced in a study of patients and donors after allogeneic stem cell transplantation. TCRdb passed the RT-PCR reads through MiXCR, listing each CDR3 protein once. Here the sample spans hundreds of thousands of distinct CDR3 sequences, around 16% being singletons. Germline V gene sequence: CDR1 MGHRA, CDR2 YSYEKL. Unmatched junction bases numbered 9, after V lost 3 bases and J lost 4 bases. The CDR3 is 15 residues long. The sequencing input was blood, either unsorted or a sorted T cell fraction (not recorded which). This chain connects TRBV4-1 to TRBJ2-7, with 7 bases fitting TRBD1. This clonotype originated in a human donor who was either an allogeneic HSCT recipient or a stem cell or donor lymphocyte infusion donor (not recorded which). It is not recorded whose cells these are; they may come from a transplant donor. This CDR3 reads CASSQLLQGKYEQYF. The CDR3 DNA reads TGCGCCAGCAGCCAGTTATTACAGGGGAAATACGAGCAGTACTTC.